The clone carrying this T cell receptor delta chain was seen repeatedly, ten times or more. The antigen is unknown. The sample is drawn from a study of Vδ1+ human thymocytes. The template was reverse-transcribed extracted RNA. Multiplex PCR used pooled V-gene forward primers and a constant-region reverse primer to amplify CDR3s. TCRdb redid the clone calls on the multiplex PCR reads with CATT. The sample yields 45,000 to 75,000 delta-chain clones, approximately 15% seen once. Study-level points and caveats: Approximately 20% of thymic delta-chain sequences were Vdelta2, with few Vdelta3, unlike blood Vdelta1+ controls. Highly polyclonal TRG and TRD repertoires with Gaussian CDR3 length distributions appeared in thymus. The authors advised highly purified populations and single-cell validation. TRG sequences recurred across donors, whereas TRD sequences stayed essentially private.

Germline-derived CDR1 and CDR2 are NSMFDY and ISSIKDK. This CDR3 has 18 residues. V was cut by 1 base and J by 9 bases, with 31 bases left in between. The V call is TRAV29/DV5, the J call TRDJ1; D possibly corresponds to TRDD3 (7 bases). Sequencing used Vdelta1+ gamma-delta thymocytes from the thymus. The subset is: FACS-sorted CD3+ TCRalphabeta- TCRVdelta1+ TCRVdelta2- thymocytes. This clonotype was sampled from a girl younger than two who had congenital heart surgery. As DNA, the CDR3 is TGTGCAGCAAGCTTTTCCTATCGTGGGGGACCCACCATTTTCGAACTCATCTTT. Translating it yields CAASFSYRGGPTIFELIF. The variable domain in full, completed from reference TRAV29/DV5 and TRDJ1, reads DQQVKQNSPSLSVQEGRISILNCDYTNSMFDYFLWYKKYPAEGPTFLISISSIKDKNEDGRFTVFLNKSAKHLSLHIVPSQPGDSAVYFCAASFSYRGGPTIFELIFGKGTRVTVEP.